The 27 T cell receptor beta chains below were found in one sample sequenced in a study of Graves' ophthalmopathy and Graves' hyperthyroidism (dated by TCRdb to the late 2010s). Instrument on record: Illumina HiSeq 2000. TCR beta CDR3 regions were amplified from RNA transcripts for repertoire sequencing. The first round was an RT-PCR using HTBI primers with the Qiagen OneStep RT-PCR kit, and this first round was followed by a second-round multiplex PCR, then size selection and purification. TCRdb trimmed the raw reads at Q25, called clones with MiXCR and kept productive beta chains. Each CDR3 protein appears once, grouped with its most common genes and DNA. Present in this sample are about 210,000 distinct CDR3 sequences, less than 30% of which were seen just once. Together, the top ten hold 8.5% to 9.5% of the sample. Input material: peripheral blood. Every receptor here comes from a man between 50 and 59 years old with Graves' ophthalmopathy. Donor details come from another sample of the same person, matched by shared clones.

This clonotype appeared many times. CDR3 nucleotide sequence: TGTGCCAGCAGTTACGGACTAGCGGGCCAAGAGACCCAGTACTTC. This sequence encodes CASSYGLAGQETQYF. The chain combines TRBV27 with TRBJ2-5, with 11 nucleotides matching TRBD2. From germline, CDR1 is MNHEY and CDR2 SMNVEV (reference sequence). The CDR3 consists of 15 residues. V lost 4 bases and J lost 1; bases outside the gene matches: 2.

The sample holds many counts of this clonotype. CDR3 DNA: TGTGCCAGTAGTATAGCAGCACTAACGGACTTCCCCTACGAGCAGTACTTC. Translating it yields CASSIAALTDFPYEQYF. The rearrangement joins TRBV19 to TRBJ2-7; D perhaps matches TRBD2 (5 bases). V was trimmed by 1 base and J by 2 bases, leaving 18 bases between them. Germline lookup yields CDR1 LNHDA and CDR2 SQIVND (reference sequence). The CDR3 spans 17 residues.

In its sample, this clonotype was seen many times. This chain uses TRBV29-1 with TRBJ1-1; no clear D. CDR1 is SQVTM, CDR2 ANQGSEA, per germline. The CDR3 is made up of 13 amino acids. V lost 3 bases and J 2 bases, leaving 10 bases between the germline ends. This chain's CDR3 is CSVDKRGNTEAFF. CDR3 sequence (DNA): TGCAGCGTTGATAAACGAGGAAACACTGAAGCTTTCTTT.

This clonotype was seen ten or more times. The V and J genes are TRBV27 and TRBJ1-5; D uncertain. The germline CDR1 and CDR2 sequences are MNHEY and SMNVEV (reference sequence). The CDR3 is 14 amino acids. V lost 8 bases and J 6 bases, leaving 17 bases between the germline ends. CDR3 nucleotides: TGTGCCAGCGGACTACTCTACCGTGGTCAGCCCCAGCATTTT. It specifies CASGLLYRGQPQHF.

J is TRBJ2-5 and V is TRBV12-3 or TRBV12-4; D not certain. The CDR3 spans 13 residues. Trimming left V 3 bases short and J 2 bases short, with 7 bases between. CDR3 DNA sequence: TGTGCCAGCAGTTTTCAGAGTCAAGAGACCCAGTACTTC. Its translation is CASSFQSQETQYF.

This clonotype was seen at least ten times. This CDR3 is CATLSLTRPSTQYF. For the CDR3, the DNA is TGTGCCACTCTTTCCCTTACCCGGCCCTCGACCCAGTACTTC. The chain combines TRBV27 with TRBJ2-7; D unclear. Matching the DNA end better, TRBJ2-5 makes the J call doubtful. CDR3 length: 14 amino acids. The germline V gene has CDR1 MNHEY and CDR2 SMNVEV (reference sequence).

This clonotype has at least ten counts. J is TRBJ1-5 and V is TRBV30; no clear D. The V gene's germline CDR1 is GTSNPN and CDR2 SVGIG (reference sequence). V gave up 0 bases and J gave up 12 bases, with 15 bases separating them. There are 13 residues in the CDR3. The CDR3 region has the DNA TGTGCCTGGAGTGTCCCTGGCCTTGGTCGCCAGCATTTT. Its protein product is CAWSVPGLGRQHF.

The table lists this clonotype with many counts. The CDR3 region has the DNA TGTGCCAGCAGTCCCCAGGGGGGCCCTGATGGCTACACCTTC. This codes for CASSPQGGPDGYTF. J is TRBJ1-2 and V is TRBV28; 7 bases are shared with TRBD1. V lost 5 bases to trimming and J lost 6 bases; unmatched junction nucleotides: 9. The CDR3 covers 14 residues. Germline values: CDR1 MDHEN, CDR2 SYDVKM.

This clonotype was recorded many times. This rearrangement joins TRBV30 to TRBJ2-7; D remains ambiguous. Deletions cut 1 base from V and 3 bases from J, with 7 bases between. The CDR3 totals 12 residues. The germline V gene has CDR1 GTSNPN and CDR2 SVGIG (reference sequence). In DNA form, the CDR3 reads TGTGCCTGGAGTGAAGTGTTCTACGAGCAGTACTTC. Protein product: CAWSEVFYEQYF.

This clonotype was counted at least ten times. The chain combines TRBV28 with TRBJ2-5; D is ambiguous. The germline V gene has CDR1 MDHEN and CDR2 SYDVKM. V was shortened by 2 bases and J by 1 base, with 8 bases between the two germline ends. There are 14 residues in the CDR3. DNA for the CDR3: TGTGCCAGCAGTTTAGTGGCAGTCCAAGAGACCCAGTACTTC. Amino acids: CASSLVAVQETQYF.

This chain joins TRBV6-1 and TRBJ1-1; 7 bases are shared with TRBD1. Germline V gene lookup returns CDR1 MNHNS and CDR2 SASEGT. The CDR3 totals 12 residues. The ends lost 7 bases at V and 8 bases at J; junction bases unmatched: 7. The CDR3 loop reads CASNRQGLEAFF. The DNA of the CDR3 is TGTGCCAGCAACAGACAGGGTCTGGAAGCTTTCTTT.

This clonotype has ten or more counts. The DNA for the CDR3 is TGTGCCAGCAGCCACCCCCTGACAGGGCGGGAGACCCAGTACTTC. It specifies CASSHPLTGRETQYF. The chain carries TRBV3-1 and TRBJ2-5; 7 bases agree with TRBD1. Germline V CDR1 and CDR2: LGHDT, YNNKEL (reference sequence). Germline trimming cut 3 bases from V and 5 bases from J; bases unmatched to any gene: 9. This CDR3 has 15 residues.

The rearrangement uses TRBV27 and TRBJ1-6; the match to TRBD1 covers 7 bases. V lost 0 bases and J lost 7; bases outside the gene matches: 9. The CDR3 runs to 17 residues. Germline values: CDR1 MNHEY, CDR2 SMNVEV (reference sequence). The CDR3 spells CASSLSGSTGQNSPLHF. CDR3 DNA sequence: TGTGCCAGCAGTTTATCGGGATCCACGGGACAGAATTCACCCCTCCACTTT.

The J gene is TRBJ2-7, the V gene TRBV6-1, with 12 bases fitting TRBD2. There are 13 residues in the CDR3. Trimming removed 6 bases from V and 12 bases from J; junction bases left unmatched: 9. In germline, CDR1 is MNHNS, CDR2 SASEGT. The CDR3 bases are TGTGCCAGCAGAAACGGACTAGCGGGGCCCGCGTACTTC. Its protein is CASRNGLAGPAYF.

The rearrangement joins TRBV9 to TRBJ1-6; no clear D gene. Germline V CDR1 and CDR2: SGDLS, YYNGEE. Trimming took 0 bases from V and 10 from J, leaving 8 bases between them. CDR3 length equals 13 residues. The CDR3 is CASSVAPTSPLHF. The CDR3 nucleotides are TGTGCCAGCAGCGTAGCCCCCACCTCACCCCTCCACTTT.

The table lists this clonotype with many counts. The chain carries TRBV30 and TRBJ1-1, with no clear D. The germline V gene encodes CDR1 GTSNPN and CDR2 SVGIG (reference sequence). The germline V and J ends were trimmed by 1 base and 1 base, with 10 bases remaining between them. This CDR3 comprises 14 residues. CDR3 sequence (DNA): TGTGCCTGGAGTGGGGGTATAGGGAACACTGAAGCTTTCTTT. Translating it yields CAWSGGIGNTEAFF.

This clonotype was found many times. The J gene is TRBJ2-5, the V gene TRBV6-1, with TRBD2 matching over 9 bases. The germline V gene has CDR1 MNHNS and CDR2 SASEGT. Unmatched junction bases numbered 5, after V lost 8 bases and J lost 4 bases. This CDR3 region has 13 residues. This CDR3 is CASWGLAIETQYF. CDR3 DNA: TGTGCCAGCTGGGGACTAGCAATAGAGACCCAGTACTTC.

Ten or more counts support this clonotype. J is TRBJ2-7 and V is TRBV18; D call uncertain. Deletions cut 3 bases from V and 6 bases from J, with 21 bases between. CDR3 length equals 16 residues. The V gene's germline CDR1 is KGHSH and CDR2 LQKENI. The chain's CDR3 is CASSPQAGNTPGEQYF. CDR3 DNA sequence: TGTGCCAGCTCACCCCAGGCTGGGAACACCCCCGGCGAGCAGTACTTC.

This clonotype was seen repeatedly, ten times or more. The CDR3 DNA follows: TGTGCCAGCAGCCTAATGATGCCAGGGTCCAACACTGAAGCTTTCTTT. It specifies CASSLMMPGSNTEAFF. This chain connects TRBV11-2 to TRBJ1-1; TRBD1 is a possible D gene (5 bases). The germline V gene has CDR1 SGHAT and CDR2 FQNNGV. Trimming shortened V by 5 bases and J by 2 bases, and 18 bases separated the two germline ends. The CDR3 extends over 16 amino acids.

V is TRBV6-2 or TRBV6-3 and J is TRBJ1-2, with 8 positions matching TRBD1. The CDR3 runs 13 residues. CDR1 is MNHEY, CDR2 SVGEGT, per germline. V shed 6 bases, J shed 4 bases, and the junction held 4 bases outside the gene matches. This chain's CDR3 is CASRRGQGYGYTF. DNA for the CDR3: TGTGCCAGCAGGCGCGGACAGGGCTATGGCTACACCTTC.

This clonotype was found many times. The chain has TRBV20-1 and TRBJ1-1; possibly TRBD1 for D (6 bases). Per germline, CDR1 DFQATT and CDR2 SNEGSKA (reference sequence). V was cut by 5 bases and J by 7 bases, with 11 bases left in between. CDR3 length equals 11 residues. The CDR3 DNA sequence: TGCAGTGCTGCACTGGACAGTGAAGCTTTCTTT. It specifies CSAALDSEAFF.

This clonotype was counted many times. This chain links TRBV18 with TRBJ1-1; no reliable D call. With 6 bases removed from V and 4 bases from J, the gap between germline ends came to 15 bases. Germline assignment: CDR1 KGHSH and CDR2 LQKENI. The CDR3 spans 14 residues. The CDR3 region is CASSLAERSTEAFF. The CDR3 region has the DNA TGTGCCAGCTCGCTGGCTGAGCGCAGCACTGAAGCTTTCTTT.

This clonotype has ten or more counts. The chain couples TRBV6-1 to TRBJ1-1, with TRBD1 as a possible D gene (5 bases). The germline V gene has CDR1 MNHNS and CDR2 SASEGT. The V and J ends lost 10 bases and 4 bases respectively, with 13 bases between them. The CDR3 length is 12 residues. CDR3 region: CANRDSRTEAFF. The DNA for the CDR3 is TGTGCCAACAGAGACAGTCGCACTGAAGCTTTCTTT.

The chain recombines TRBV6-5 with TRBJ2-5; 10 bases are shared with TRBD1. V gave up 2 bases and J gave up 7 bases; unmatched junction bases: 4. The V gene's germline CDR1 is MNHEY and CDR2 SVGAGI. The CDR3 covers 14 residues. CDR3 sequence (DNA): TGTGCCAGCAGTTACGTCGGGACAGGGGCGACCCAGTACTTC. Protein sequence: CASSYVGTGATQYF.

J is TRBJ1-2 and V is TRBV6-1, with D possibly being TRBD1 (6 bases). The CDR3 covers 14 residues. V was trimmed by 7 bases and J by 2 bases, leaving 14 bases between them. CDR1 is MNHNS, CDR2 SASEGT, per germline. The CDR3 protein is CASNPLGQNYGYTF. In nucleotides, the CDR3 is TGTGCCAGCAATCCACTAGGACAGAACTATGGCTACACCTTC.

Many counts were recorded for this clonotype. Since a much larger clone is just one base distant, this may be a read error. The chain joins TRBV19 to TRBJ1-5; maybe TRBD1 (5 bases). CDR3 length equals 13 residues. V was trimmed by 3 bases and J by 4 bases, leaving 7 bases between them. The germline CDR1 and CDR2 sequences are LNHDA and SQIVND (reference sequence). CDR3: CASSMGTNQPQHF. In DNA form, the CDR3 reads TGTGCCAGTAGTATGGGGACGAATCAGCCCCAGCATTTT.

This clonotype was counted many times. The V gene is TRBV6-2 or TRBV6-3, the J gene TRBJ1-5; 8 nucleotides line up with TRBD1. Trimming cost V 6 bases and J 0 bases; bases outside gene matches: 10. The V gene's germline CDR1 is MNHEY and CDR2 SVGEGT. This CDR3 is built from 17 residues. CDR3 nucleotides: TGTGCCAGCAGGATATCCGGGACAGGATATAGCAATCAGCCCCAGCATTTT. The encoded protein is CASRISGTGYSNQPQHF.